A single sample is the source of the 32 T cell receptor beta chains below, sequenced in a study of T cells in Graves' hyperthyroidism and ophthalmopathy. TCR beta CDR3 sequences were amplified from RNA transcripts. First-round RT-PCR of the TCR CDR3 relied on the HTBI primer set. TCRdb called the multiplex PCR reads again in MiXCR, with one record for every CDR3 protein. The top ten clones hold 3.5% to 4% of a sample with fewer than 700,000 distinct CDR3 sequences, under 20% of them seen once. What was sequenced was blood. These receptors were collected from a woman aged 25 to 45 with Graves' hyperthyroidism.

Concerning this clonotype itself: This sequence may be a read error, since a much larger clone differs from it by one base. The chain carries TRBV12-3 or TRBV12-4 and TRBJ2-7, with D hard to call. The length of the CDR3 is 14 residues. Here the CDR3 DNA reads TGTGCCAGCAGTGGTACCTATGCCTCCTACGAGCACTACTTC. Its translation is CASSGTYASYEHYF.

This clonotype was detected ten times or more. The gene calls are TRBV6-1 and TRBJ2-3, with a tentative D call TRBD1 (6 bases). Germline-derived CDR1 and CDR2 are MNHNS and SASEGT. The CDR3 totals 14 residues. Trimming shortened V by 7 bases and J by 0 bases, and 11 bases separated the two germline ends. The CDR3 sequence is CASTQGSSTDTQYF. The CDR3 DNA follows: TGTGCCAGCACCCAGGGGTCAAGCACAGATACGCAGTATTTT.

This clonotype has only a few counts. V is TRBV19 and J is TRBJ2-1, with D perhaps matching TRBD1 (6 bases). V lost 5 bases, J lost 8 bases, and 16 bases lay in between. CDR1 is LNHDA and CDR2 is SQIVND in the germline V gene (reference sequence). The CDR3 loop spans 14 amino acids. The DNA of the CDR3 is TGTGCCAGTAGTCCCAGACAGGTTAACCATGAGCAGTTCTTC. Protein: CASSPRQVNHEQFF.

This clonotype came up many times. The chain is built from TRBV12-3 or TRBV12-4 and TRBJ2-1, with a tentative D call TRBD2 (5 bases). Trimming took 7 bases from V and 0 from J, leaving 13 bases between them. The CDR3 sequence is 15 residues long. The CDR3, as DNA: TGTGCCAGCAACAAAGCGAGGGCCTCCTACAATGAGCAGTTCTTC. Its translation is CASNKARASYNEQFF.

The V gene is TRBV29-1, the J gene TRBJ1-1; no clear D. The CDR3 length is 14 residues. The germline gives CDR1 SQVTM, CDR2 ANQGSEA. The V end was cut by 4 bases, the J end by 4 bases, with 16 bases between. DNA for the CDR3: TGCAGCGTTGCTAACGCCCCTTTCGCCACTGAAGCTTTCTTT. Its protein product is CSVANAPFATEAFF.

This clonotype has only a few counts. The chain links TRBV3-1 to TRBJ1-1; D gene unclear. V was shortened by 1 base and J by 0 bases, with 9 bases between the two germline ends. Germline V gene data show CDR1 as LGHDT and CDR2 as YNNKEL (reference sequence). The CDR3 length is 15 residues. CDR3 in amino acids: CASSQGWGLNTEAFF. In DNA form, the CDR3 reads TGTGCCAGCAGCCAAGGTTGGGGATTGAACACTGAAGCTTTCTTT.

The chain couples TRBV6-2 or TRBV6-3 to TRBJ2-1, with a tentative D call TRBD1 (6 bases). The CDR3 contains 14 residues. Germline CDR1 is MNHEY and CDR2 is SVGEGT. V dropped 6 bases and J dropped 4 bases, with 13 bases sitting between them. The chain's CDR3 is CASRSGTKYNEQFF. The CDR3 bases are TGTGCCAGCAGATCCGGGACAAAATACAATGAGCAGTTCTTC.

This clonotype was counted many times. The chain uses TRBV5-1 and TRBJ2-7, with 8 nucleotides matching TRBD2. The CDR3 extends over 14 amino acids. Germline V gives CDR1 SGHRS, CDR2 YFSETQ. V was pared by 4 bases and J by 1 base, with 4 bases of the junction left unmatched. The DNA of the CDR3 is TGCGCCAGCAGCCCGGGACTAGATTCCTACGAGCAGTACTTC. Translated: CASSPGLDSYEQYF.

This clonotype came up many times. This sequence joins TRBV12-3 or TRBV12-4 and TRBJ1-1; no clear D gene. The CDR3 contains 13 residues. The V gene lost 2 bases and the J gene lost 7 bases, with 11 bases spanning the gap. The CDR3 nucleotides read TGTGCCAGCAGTTTAAGGCCGGATTTTGAAGCTTTCTTT. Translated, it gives CASSLRPDFEAFF.

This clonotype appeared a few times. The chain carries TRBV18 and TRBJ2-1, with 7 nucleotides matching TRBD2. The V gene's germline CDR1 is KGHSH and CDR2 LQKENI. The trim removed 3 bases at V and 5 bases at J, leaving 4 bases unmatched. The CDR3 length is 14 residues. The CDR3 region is CASSPVLADNEQFF. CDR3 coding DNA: TGTGCCAGCTCACCGGTTCTAGCGGACAATGAGCAGTTCTTC.

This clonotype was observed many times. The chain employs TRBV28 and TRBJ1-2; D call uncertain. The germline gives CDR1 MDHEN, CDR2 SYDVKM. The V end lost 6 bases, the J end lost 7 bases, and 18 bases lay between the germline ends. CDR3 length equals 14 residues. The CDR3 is CASSPGGSKIGYTF. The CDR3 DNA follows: TGTGCCAGCAGCCCAGGTGGTTCGAAAATTGGCTACACCTTC.

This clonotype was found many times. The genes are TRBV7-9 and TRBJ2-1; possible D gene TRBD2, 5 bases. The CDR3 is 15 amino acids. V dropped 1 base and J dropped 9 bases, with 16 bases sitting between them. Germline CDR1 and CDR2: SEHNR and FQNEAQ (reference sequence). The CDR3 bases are TGTGCCAGCAGCTTAGGTTTGGCGGGCCTGGCTGAGCAGTTCTTC. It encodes CASSLGLAGLAEQFF.

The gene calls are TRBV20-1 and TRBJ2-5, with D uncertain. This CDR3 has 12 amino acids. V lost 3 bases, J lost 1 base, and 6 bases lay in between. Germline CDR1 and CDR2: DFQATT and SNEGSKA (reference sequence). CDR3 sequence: CSASTSQETQYF. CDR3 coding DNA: TGCAGTGCTAGTACCAGCCAAGAGACCCAGTACTTC.

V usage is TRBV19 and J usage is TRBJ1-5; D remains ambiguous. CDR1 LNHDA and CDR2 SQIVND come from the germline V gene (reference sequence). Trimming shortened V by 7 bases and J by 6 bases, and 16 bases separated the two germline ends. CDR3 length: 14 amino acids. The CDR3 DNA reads TGTGCCAGTATGAAGGGTGGAGGGAGTCAGCCCCAGCATTTT. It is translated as CASMKGGGSQPQHF.

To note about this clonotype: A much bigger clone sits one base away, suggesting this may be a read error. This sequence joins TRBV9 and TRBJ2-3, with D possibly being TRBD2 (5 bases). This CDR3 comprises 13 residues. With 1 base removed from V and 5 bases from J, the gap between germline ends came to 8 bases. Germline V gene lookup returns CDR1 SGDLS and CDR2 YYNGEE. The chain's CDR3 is CASSVRGGDTQYF. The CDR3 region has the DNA TGTGCCAGCAGCGTACGAGGAGGAGATACGCAGTATTTT. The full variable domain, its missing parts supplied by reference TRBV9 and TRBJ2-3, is DSGVTQTPKHLITATGQRVTLRCSPRSGDLSVYWYQQSLDQGLQFLIQYYNGEERAKGNILERFSAQQFPDLHSELNLSSLELGDSALYFCASSVRGGDTQYFGPGTRLTVL.

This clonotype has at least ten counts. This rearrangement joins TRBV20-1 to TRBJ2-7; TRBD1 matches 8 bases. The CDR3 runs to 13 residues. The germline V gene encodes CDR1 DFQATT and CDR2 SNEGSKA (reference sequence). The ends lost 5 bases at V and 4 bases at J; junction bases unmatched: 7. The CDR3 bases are TGCAGTGCTCAAACAGGGGGAGTTTACGAGCAGTACTTC. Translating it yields CSAQTGGVYEQYF.

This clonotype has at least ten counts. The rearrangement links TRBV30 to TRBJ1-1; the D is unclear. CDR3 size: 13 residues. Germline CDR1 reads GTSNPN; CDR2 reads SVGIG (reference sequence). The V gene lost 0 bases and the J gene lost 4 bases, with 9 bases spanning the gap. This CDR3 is CAWSVSSSTEAFF. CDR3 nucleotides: TGTGCCTGGAGTGTATCTTCTTCCACTGAAGCTTTCTTT.

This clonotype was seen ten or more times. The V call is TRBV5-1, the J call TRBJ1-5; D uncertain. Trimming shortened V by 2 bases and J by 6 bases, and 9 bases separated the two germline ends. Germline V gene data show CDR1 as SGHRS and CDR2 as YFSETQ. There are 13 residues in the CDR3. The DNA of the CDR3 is TGCGCCAGCAGCTTAACTACTGGTCAGCCCCAGCATTTT. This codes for CASSLTTGQPQHF. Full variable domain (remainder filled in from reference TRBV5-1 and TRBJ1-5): KAGVTQTPRYLIKTRGQQVTLSCSPISGHRSVSWYQQTPGQGLQFLFEYFSETQRNKGNFPGRFSGRQFSNSRSEMNVSTLELGDSALYLCASSLTTGQPQHFGDGTRLSIL.

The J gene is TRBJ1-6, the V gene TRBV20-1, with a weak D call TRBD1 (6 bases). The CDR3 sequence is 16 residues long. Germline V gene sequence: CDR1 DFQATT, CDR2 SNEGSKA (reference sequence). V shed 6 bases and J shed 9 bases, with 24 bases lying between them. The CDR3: CSASIGGRGVGSPLHF. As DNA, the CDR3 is TGCAGTGCCTCCATCGGGGGTAGGGGGGTTGGTTCACCCCTCCACTTT.

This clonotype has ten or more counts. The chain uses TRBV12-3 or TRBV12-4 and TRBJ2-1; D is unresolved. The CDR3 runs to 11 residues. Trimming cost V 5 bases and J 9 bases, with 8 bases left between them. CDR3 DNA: TGTGCCAGCAGTCCCCTTTCTGAGCAGTTCTTC. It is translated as CASSPLSEQFF.

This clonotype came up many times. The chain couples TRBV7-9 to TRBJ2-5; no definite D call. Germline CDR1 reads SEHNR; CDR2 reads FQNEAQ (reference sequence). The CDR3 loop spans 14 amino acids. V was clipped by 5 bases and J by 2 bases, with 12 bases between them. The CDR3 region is CASSPPGWQETQYF. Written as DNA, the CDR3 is TGTGCCAGCAGCCCCCCCGGGTGGCAAGAGACCCAGTACTTC.

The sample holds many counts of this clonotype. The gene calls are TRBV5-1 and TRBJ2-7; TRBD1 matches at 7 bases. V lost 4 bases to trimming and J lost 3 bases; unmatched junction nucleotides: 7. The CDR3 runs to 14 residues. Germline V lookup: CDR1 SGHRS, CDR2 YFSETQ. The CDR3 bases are TGCGCCAGCAGCCCCGGGACAGAGGGCTACGAGCAGTACTTC. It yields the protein CASSPGTEGYEQYF.

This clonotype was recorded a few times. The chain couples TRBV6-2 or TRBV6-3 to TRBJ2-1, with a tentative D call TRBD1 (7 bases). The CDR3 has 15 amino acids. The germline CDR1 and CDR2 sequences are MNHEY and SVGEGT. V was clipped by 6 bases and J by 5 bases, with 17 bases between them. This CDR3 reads CASSLGGAGNNEQFF. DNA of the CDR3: TGTGCCAGCAGCCTAGGGGGCGCGGGGAACAATGAGCAGTTCTTC.

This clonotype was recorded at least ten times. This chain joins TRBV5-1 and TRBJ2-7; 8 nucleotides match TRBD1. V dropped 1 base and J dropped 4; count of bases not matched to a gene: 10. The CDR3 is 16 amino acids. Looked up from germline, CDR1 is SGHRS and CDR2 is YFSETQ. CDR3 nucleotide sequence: TGCGCCAGCAGCTTGTCCACCGGGACAGGAACGTACGAGCAGTACTTC. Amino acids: CASSLSTGTGTYEQYF.

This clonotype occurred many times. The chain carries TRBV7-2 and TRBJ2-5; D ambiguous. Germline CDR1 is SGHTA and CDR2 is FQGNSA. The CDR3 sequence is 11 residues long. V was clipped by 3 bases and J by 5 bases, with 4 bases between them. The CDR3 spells CASSFVETQYF. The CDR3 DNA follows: TGTGCCAGCAGCTTTGTGGAGACCCAGTACTTC.

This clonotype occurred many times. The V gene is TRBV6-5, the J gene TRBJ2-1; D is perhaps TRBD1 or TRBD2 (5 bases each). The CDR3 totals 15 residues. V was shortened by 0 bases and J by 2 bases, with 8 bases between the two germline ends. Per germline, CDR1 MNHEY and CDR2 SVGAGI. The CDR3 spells CASSYSGVPYNEQFF. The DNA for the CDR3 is TGTGCCAGCAGTTACTCGGGGGTTCCCTACAATGAGCAGTTCTTC.

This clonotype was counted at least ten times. The CDR3 sequence: CASSGDRGNTEAFF. CDR3 in DNA: TGTGCCAGCAGCGGAGACAGGGGGAACACTGAAGCTTTCTTT. The V call is TRBV6-1, the J call TRBJ1-1, with TRBD1 matching over 8 bases. The germline V gene has CDR1 MNHNS and CDR2 SASEGT. CDR3 length: 14 amino acids. V was clipped by 6 bases and J by 1 base; unmatched bases: 4.

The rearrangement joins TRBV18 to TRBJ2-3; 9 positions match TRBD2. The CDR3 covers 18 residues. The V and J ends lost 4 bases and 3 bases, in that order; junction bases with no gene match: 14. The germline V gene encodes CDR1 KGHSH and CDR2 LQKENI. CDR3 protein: CASSLLQISGRGTDTQYF. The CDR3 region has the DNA TGTGCCAGCTCACTACTTCAGATTAGCGGGAGAGGTACAGATACGCAGTATTTT.

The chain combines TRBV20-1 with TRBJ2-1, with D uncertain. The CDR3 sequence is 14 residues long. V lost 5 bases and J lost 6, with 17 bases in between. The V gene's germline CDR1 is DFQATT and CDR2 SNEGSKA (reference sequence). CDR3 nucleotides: TGCAGTGCTCCCCCCCGTGTAAGCGCCAATGAGCAGTTCTTC. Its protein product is CSAPPRVSANEQFF.

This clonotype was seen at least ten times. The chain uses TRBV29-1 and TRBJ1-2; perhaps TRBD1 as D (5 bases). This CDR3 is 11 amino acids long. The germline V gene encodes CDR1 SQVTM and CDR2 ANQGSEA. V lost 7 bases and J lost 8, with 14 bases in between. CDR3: CSAGRDLGYTF. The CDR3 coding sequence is TGCAGCGCTGGCAGGGATTTAGGCTACACCTTC.

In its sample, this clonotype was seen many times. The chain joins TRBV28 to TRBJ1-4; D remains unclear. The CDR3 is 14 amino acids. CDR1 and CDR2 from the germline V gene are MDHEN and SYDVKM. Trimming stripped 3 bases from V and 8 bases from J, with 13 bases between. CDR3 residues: CASSLFRAGEKLFF. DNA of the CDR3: TGTGCCAGCAGTTTGTTCAGAGCGGGGGAAAAACTGTTTTTT.

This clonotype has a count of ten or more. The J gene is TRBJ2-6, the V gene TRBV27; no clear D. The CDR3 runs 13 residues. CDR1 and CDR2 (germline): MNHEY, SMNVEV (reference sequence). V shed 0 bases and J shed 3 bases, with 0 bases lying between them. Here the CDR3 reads CASSLSGANVLTF. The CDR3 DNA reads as TGTGCCAGCAGTTTATCTGGGGCCAACGTCCTGACTTTC.